The rows below give T cell receptor beta chains drawn from one sample of a study of T cells after yellow fever vaccination. TCRdb reprocessed the 5' RACE reads with MiXCR, giving one entry per CDR3 protein. Among some 320,000 distinct CDR3 sequences, approximately 11% were seen once, and the ten largest hold 3% to 4%. Sample: CD4+ T cells sorted from PBMCs, taken 45 days after the yellow fever booster vaccination. The receptor set was obtained from a man between 18 and 29 years old who received the YFV17D yellow fever vaccine. Each CDR3 is given with its conserved first and last residue. D genes are given only for firm matches. A row's size may be missing; if present it is once, few, many or a size class.

TRBJ1-2 | NA | TRBV4-3 | NA | TGCGCCAGCAGCCGGAGCACAGGGCCCTATGGCTACACCTTC | CASSRSTGPYGYTF
TRBJ1-2 | NA | TRBV7-9 | NA | TGTGCCAGCAGCTTGGAAGGGGGTGCGCAAGGCTACACCTTC | CASSLEGGAQGYTF
TRBJ2-3 | few | TRBV7-6 | TRBD2 | TGTGCCAGCAGCCAATATTCCCTGGGGGGGACAGATACGCAGTATTTT | CASSQYSLGGTDTQYF
TRBJ2-6 | few | TRBV10-3 | NA | TGTGCCATCAGTGACAGAAGCGCCGGGGCCAACGTCCTGACTTTC | CAISDRSAGANVLTF
TRBJ1-1 | few | TRBV7-2 | TRBD1 | TGTGCCAGCAGCGCAATCGGCAGGGGGTCGCCTGAAGCTTTCTTT | CASSAIGRGSPEAFF
TRBJ2-5 | few | TRBV7-2 | NA | TGTGCCAGCAGCCCGAGACAGTTGAGAGAGACCCAGTACTTC | CASSPRQLRETQYF
TRBJ2-5 | NA | TRBV6-2/TRBV6-3 | NA | TGTGCCAGCAGACGACGGGGTCTAGAGACCCAGTACTTC | CASRRRGLETQYF
TRBJ2-3 | NA | TRBV7-9 | TRBD1 | TGTGCCAGCAGCCCGGACAGGGGAAATACGCAGTATTTT | CASSPDRGNTQYF
TRBJ1-3 | many | TRBV6-5 | NA | TGTGCCAGCAGTTACTCGACGGCATCTGGAAACACCATATATTTT | CASSYSTASGNTIYF
TRBJ1-1 | NA | TRBV6-5 | NA | TGTGCCAGCGGGAGTGAGCAGGGGAACACTGAAGCTTTCTTT | CASGSEQGNTEAFF
TRBJ2-3 | few | TRBV5-1 | NA | TGCGCCAGCAGCTTGTCTGGGGGGAGGACAGATACGCAGTATTTT | CASSLSGGRTDTQYF
TRBJ1-1 | few | TRBV6-2/TRBV6-3 | TRBD1 | TGTGCCAGCAGTTACCGCCCCCGACAGGGGAAGAACACTGAAGCTTTCTTT | CASSYRPRQGKNTEAFF
TRBJ1-2 | NA | TRBV4-2 | NA | TGTGCCAGCAGCCAAGATCGGGGAGGGGGCTATGGCTACACCTTC | CASSQDRGGGYGYTF
TRBJ2-5 | many | TRBV3-1 | TRBD1 | TGCGCCAGCAGCCAAGCAGGGGGAGAGACCCAGTACTTC | CASSQAGGETQYF
TRBJ1-1 | NA | TRBV10-2 | NA | TGCGCCAGCAGCCAGATGAACACTGAAGCTTTCTTT | CASSQMNTEAFF
TRBJ2-5 | many | TRBV6-6 | TRBD2 | TGTGCCACCGATTCGATCCCGGGACTAGCGGAGACCCAGTACTTC | CATDSIPGLAETQYF
TRBJ2-3 | NA | TRBV5-1 | NA | TGCGCCAGCAGCCCCGGACCCGATGGTACGCAGTATTTT | CASSPGPDGTQYF
TRBJ1-2 | few | TRBV5-4 | TRBD1 | TGTGCCAGCAGCTTGGGACAGGGGCGAGCTAACTATGGCTACACCTTC | CASSLGQGRANYGYTF
TRBJ1-2 | NA | TRBV4-1 | NA | TGCGCCAGCAGCCGCACAGGGTATGGCTACACCTTC | CASSRTGYGYTF
TRBJ1-2 | few | TRBV9 | NA | TGTGCCAGCAGTTCCTCTTGGGGCTACACCTTC | CASSSSWGYTF
TRBJ1-2 | NA | TRBV20-1 | TRBD1 | TGCACTTCGGACAGGGACTATGGCTACACCTTC | CTSDRDYGYTF
TRBJ1-2 | NA | TRBV5-6 | NA | TGTGCCAGCACCAAAAACCTAGGGGTGTATGGCTACACCTTC | CASTKNLGVYGYTF
TRBJ1-6 | many | TRBV10-3 | NA | TGTGCCATCAGTTCAGGGGACTCACCCCTCCACTTT | CAISSGDSPLHF
TRBJ1-1 | few | TRBV18 | NA | TGTGCCAGCTCACCACCGGGAGGGACGTTGAACACTGAAGCTTTCTTT | CASSPPGGTLNTEAFF
TRBJ2-5 | few | TRBV6-5 | NA | TGTGCCAGCAGTTACTCGTCCAGACCAGAGACCCAGTACTTC | CASSYSSRPETQYF
TRBJ1-1 | NA | TRBV15 | NA | TGTGCCACCAGCAGAGATATGGGAGGGAATTTAGCTTTCTTT | CATSRDMGGNLAFF
TRBJ2-7 | many | TRBV5-1 | NA | TGCGCCAGCAGCTCAACGCGCGGGACCAACTCCTACGAGCAGTACTTC | CASSSTRGTNSYEQYF
TRBJ1-4 | many | TRBV5-6 | NA | TGTGCCAGCAGCATGAGGGGAGGTGGAGTTGAAAAACTGTTTTTT | CASSMRGGGVEKLFF
TRBJ1-1 | many | TRBV9 | NA | TGTGCCAGCAGCGGGGGGACGGCGACGAACACTGAAGCTTTCTTT | CASSGGTATNTEAFF
TRBJ1-2 | many | TRBV9 | TRBD1 | TGTGCCAGCAGACTGGGACAGAACGATTACTATGGCTACACCTTC | CASRLGQNDYYGYTF
TRBJ2-3 | NA | TRBV6-2/TRBV6-3 | NA | TGTGCCAGCCTGAGGGGTCCAGCAGGAGATACGCAGTATTTT | CASLRGPAGDTQYF
TRBJ1-1 | NA | TRBV5-1 | NA | TGCGCCAGCAGCTTGGTCTCGGCAGGGGTTGATGAAGCTTTCTTT | CASSLVSAGVDEAFF
TRBJ2-7 | few | TRBV6-2/TRBV6-3 | NA | TGTGCCAGCAGCCTGGGTGGAAGGAACTACGAGCAGTACTTC | CASSLGGRNYEQYF
TRBJ2-3 | few | TRBV6-5 | NA | TGTGCCAGCAGTTACTGGAGAGGGGGGCCCACAGATACGCAGTATTTT | CASSYWRGGPTDTQYF
TRBJ2-7 | few | TRBV11-2 | NA | TGTGCCAGCAGCTTAGATCAAGGCGACGAGCAGTACTTC | CASSLDQGDEQYF
TRBJ2-3 | NA | TRBV20-1 | NA | TGCAGTGCTTCAGCGCCCTTAAGCACAGATACGCAGTATTTT | CSASAPLSTDTQYF
TRBJ1-5 | NA | TRBV2 | NA | TGTGCCAGCAGTGTTAGAAGCAATCAGCCCCAGCATTTT | CASSVRSNQPQHF
TRBJ2-3 | NA | TRBV7-7 | TRBD2 | TGTGCCAGCAGCATCGGACTAGCTCGAACGGATACGCAGTATTTT | CASSIGLARTDTQYF
TRBJ2-1 | NA | TRBV4-3 | NA | TGCGCCAGCAGGACCTGGGGGAAGTCAAATGAGCAGTTCTTC | CASRTWGKSNEQFF
TRBJ2-3 | few | TRBV11-2 | NA | TGTGCCAGCAGCTTAGCCGTCTCTCCTGGCACAGATACGCAGTATTTT | CASSLAVSPGTDTQYF
TRBJ1-1 | few | TRBV27 | NA | TGTGCCACCAAAAGGGAGGGGGGCACTGAAGCTTTCTTT | CATKREGGTEAFF
TRBJ2-3 | few | TRBV4-3 | TRBD2 | TGCGCCAGCAGCCAGACTAGCGGGGGACAAGATACGCAGTATTTT | CASSQTSGGQDTQYF
TRBJ2-5 | NA | TRBV4-1 | NA | TGCGCCAGCAGCAAAGGAAGACAGCGCGGGGAGACCCAGTACTTC | CASSKGRQRGETQYF
TRBJ2-7 | NA | TRBV10-3 | TRBD1 | TGTGCCATCAGTGACCGGGACAGGGTTTCCTACGAGCAGTACTTC | CAISDRDRVSYEQYF
TRBJ2-3 | many | TRBV10-3 | NA | TGTGCCATGGACACAGATACGCAGTATTTT | CAMDTDTQYF
TRBJ2-3 | few | TRBV7-2 | NA | TGTGCCAGCAATTCCGGGACCCGCTCGACTCCGCAGTATTTT | CASNSGTRSTPQYF
TRBJ1-2 | few | TRBV7-2 | NA | TGTGCCAGCAGCTTTTCCGGCCTCTCGGGCTATGGCTACACCTTC | CASSFSGLSGYGYTF
TRBJ1-2 | many | TRBV12-3/TRBV12-4 | NA | TGTGCCAGCAGCCGGGGGGGTGGCTACACCTTC | CASSRGGGYTF
TRBJ1-2 | NA | TRBV4-2 | NA | TGTGCCAGCAGCCAATGGCCCCTGACAGTAAACTATGGCTACACCTTC | CASSQWPLTVNYGYTF
TRBJ1-2 | few | TRBV28 | TRBD1 | TGTGCCAGCAGATTGGACAGGAGCGCAGCTCCTTCTAACTATGGCTACACCTTC | CASRLDRSAAPSNYGYTF
TRBJ1-1 | NA | TRBV20-1 | NA | TGCAGTGCTAGAGATGGGGGGGCCCGCCCCGCTTTCTTT | CSARDGGARPAFF